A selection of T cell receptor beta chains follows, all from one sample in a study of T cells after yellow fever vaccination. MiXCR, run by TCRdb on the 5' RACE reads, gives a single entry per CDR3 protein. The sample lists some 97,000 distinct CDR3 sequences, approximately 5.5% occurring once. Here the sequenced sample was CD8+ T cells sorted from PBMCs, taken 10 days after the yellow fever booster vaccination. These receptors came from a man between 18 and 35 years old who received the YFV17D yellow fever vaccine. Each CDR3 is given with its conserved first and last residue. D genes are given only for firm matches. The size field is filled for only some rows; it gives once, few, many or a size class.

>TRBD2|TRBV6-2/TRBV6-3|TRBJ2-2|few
TGTGCCAGCAGTGGGCCCCTAGCGGGGGGTTTGTTCGGGGAGCTGTTTTTT
CASSGPLAGGLFGELFF
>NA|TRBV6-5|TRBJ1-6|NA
TGTGCCAGCAGTTACTCGGTACCTGGCTATAATTCACCCCTCCACTTT
CASSYSVPGYNSPLHF
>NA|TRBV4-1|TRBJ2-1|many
TGCGCCAGCAGCCAAGGGAACCGGGACAATGAGCAGTTCTTC
CASSQGNRDNEQFF
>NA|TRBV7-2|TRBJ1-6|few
TGTGCCAGCAGCTTAGTGTGGGACGCCCTTGGGGGCTCACCCCTCCACTTT
CASSLVWDALGGSPLHF
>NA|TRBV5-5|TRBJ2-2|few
TGTGCCAGCCAAGACGGGTCTTGGGGCACCGGGGAGCTGTTTTTT
CASQDGSWGTGELFF
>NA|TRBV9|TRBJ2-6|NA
TGTGCCAGCAGCGCTCCCACCAGGGGTTCCGGGGCCAACGTCCTGACTTTC
CASSAPTRGSGANVLTF
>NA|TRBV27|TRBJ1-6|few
TGTGCCAGCGGACAGTATCTTAGCTCCTATAATTCACCCCTCCACTTT
CASGQYLSSYNSPLHF
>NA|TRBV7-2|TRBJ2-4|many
TGTGCCAGCAGCTTAGCGCCGGTGCTAGCCAAAAACATTCAGTACTTC
CASSLAPVLAKNIQYF
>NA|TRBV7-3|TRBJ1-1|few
TGTGCCAGCAGCCAAAACCCGGGGCGGAGCACTGAAGCTTTCTTT
CASSQNPGRSTEAFF
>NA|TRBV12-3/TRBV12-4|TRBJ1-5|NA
TGTGCCAGCAGGTCTGGACACTATCAGCCCCAGCATTTT
CASRSGHYQPQHF
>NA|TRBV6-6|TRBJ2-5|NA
TGTGCCAGCAGTCCCGCTGACGAGGTTCAAGAGACCCAGTACTTC
CASSPADEVQETQYF
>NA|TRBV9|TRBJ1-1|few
TGTGCCAGCAGCGTAGGTCGGGGCGGTCAACCTAACACTGAAGCTTTCTTT
CASSVGRGGQPNTEAFF
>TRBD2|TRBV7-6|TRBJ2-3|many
TGTGCCAGCGTTAGCGGGGGCACCGCAGATACGCAGTATTTT
CASVSGGTADTQYF
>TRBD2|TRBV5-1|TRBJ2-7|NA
TGCGCCAGCAGGGGAGCGGGGGGGCACAACGAGCAGTACTTC
CASRGAGGHNEQYF
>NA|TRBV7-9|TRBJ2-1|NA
TGTGCCAGCAGCTGGGTCCTTTTTGGAGGAGGGGCGGGGCACAATGAGCAGTTCTTC
CASSWVLFGGGAGHNEQFF
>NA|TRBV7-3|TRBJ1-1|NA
TGTGCCAGCAGCTTACTAGGGAGCAATGAAGCTTTCTTT
CASSLLGSNEAFF
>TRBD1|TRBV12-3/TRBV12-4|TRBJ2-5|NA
TGTGCCAGCAGTTTAGCGGGGACAGGGGGCCGAGAGACCCAGTACTTC
CASSLAGTGGRETQYF
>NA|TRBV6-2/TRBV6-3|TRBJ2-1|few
TGTGCCAGCAGTTACGAGGCAGGGCCCCTCAATGAGCAGTTCTTC
CASSYEAGPLNEQFF
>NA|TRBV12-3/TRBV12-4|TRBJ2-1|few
TGTGCCAGCGGGTCAGAGGACAGTCTCAATGAGCAGTTCTTC
CASGSEDSLNEQFF
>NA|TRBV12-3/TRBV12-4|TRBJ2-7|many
TGTGCCAGCAAATACAGGGTTGGGGGAACCTACGAGCAGTACTTC
CASKYRVGGTYEQYF
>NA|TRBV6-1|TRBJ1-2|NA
TGTGCCAGCAGTGACGGGGAGTATGGCTACACCTTC
CASSDGEYGYTF
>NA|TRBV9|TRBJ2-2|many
TGTGCCAGCAGCGTAGTAGGAGCCGCTGCGGGTGCGAACACCGGGGAGCTGTTTTTT
CASSVVGAAAGANTGELFF
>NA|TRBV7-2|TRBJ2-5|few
TGTGCCAGCAGCTTAGTCTGGCGGGGCGAAGAGACCCAGTACTTC
CASSLVWRGEETQYF
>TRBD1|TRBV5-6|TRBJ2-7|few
TGTGCCAGCAGGGGACAGGGGGTCTCCTACGAGCAGTACTTC
CASRGQGVSYEQYF
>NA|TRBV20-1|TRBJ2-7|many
TGCAGTGCTAGGGTTCCCGGTGTGGCCCGCGAGCAGTACTTC
CSARVPGVAREQYF
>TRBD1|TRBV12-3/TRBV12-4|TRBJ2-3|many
TGTGCCAGCGCTGACAGGGGAGGCGTGGATACGCAGTATTTT
CASADRGGVDTQYF
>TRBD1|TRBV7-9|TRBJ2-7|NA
TGTGCCAGCAGCTTAGCGTCAGGGGGCCACGAGCAGTACTTC
CASSLASGGHEQYF
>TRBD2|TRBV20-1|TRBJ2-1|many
TGCAGTGCGCCGGTTAGCGGGGGTTACAATGAGCAGTTCTTC
CSAPVSGGYNEQFF
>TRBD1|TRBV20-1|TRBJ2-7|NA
TGCAGTGCTAGAGATGGACAGGGAGCCCCCTACGAGCAGTACTTC
CSARDGQGAPYEQYF
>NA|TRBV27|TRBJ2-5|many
TGTGCCAGCACAGCGAGGGCAGGCAGTGGGGAGACCCAGTACTTC
CASTARAGSGETQYF
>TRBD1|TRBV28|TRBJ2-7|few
TGTGCCAGCGTTGGGTGGGACAGGGAAACGTACGAGCAGTACTTC
CASVGWDRETYEQYF
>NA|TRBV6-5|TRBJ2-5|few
TGTGCCACCGGCCTGCGTAGCCAAGAGACCCAGTACTTC
CATGLRSQETQYF
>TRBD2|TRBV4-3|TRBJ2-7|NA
TGCGCCAGCAGCCCGGGGGGTGGAGGGCACTACGAGCAGTACTTC
CASSPGGGGHYEQYF
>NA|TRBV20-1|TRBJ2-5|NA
TGCAGTGCCAGTCCGTTACAGGGCTTCGGCCAAGAGACCCAGTACTTC
CSASPLQGFGQETQYF
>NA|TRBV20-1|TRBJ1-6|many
TGCAGTGCTAGTTTAGGGGTTCCCCTCCACTTT
CSASLGVPLHF
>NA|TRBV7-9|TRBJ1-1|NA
TGTGCCAGCAACGTTGTGGGGGTTCGGGGCACTGAAGCTTTCTTT
CASNVVGVRGTEAFF
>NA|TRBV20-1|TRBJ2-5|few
TGCAGCGCCGAGGGGGGTGGGGTCCAAGAGACCCAGTACTTC
CSAEGGGVQETQYF
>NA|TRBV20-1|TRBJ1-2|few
TGCAGTGCTCACAGGGACGGCTACACCTTC
CSAHRDGYTF
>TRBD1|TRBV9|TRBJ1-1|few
TGTGCCAGCAGCGTAGGTCAGGGGGACACTGAAGCTTTCTTT
CASSVGQGDTEAFF
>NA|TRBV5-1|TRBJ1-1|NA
TGCGCCAGCAGCTCGAGATTTAAGACAGGCAGGAACACTGAAGCTTTCTTT
CASSSRFKTGRNTEAFF
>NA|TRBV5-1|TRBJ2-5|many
TGCGCCAGCAGCTTGGGTCGCGGCTACATGCAAGAGACCCAGTACTTC
CASSLGRGYMQETQYF
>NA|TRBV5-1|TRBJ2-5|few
TGCGCCAGCAGCTTCTGGGATTCGGGGCCGGAGACCCAGTACTTC
CASSFWDSGPETQYF
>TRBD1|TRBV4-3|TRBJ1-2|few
TGCGCCAGCAGCCATACAGGGGGCGCGTCGTATGGCTACACCTTC
CASSHTGGASYGYTF
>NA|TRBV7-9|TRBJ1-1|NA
TGTGCCAGCAGCTTAGCAAGGAGAGGGGTGGACACTGAAGCTTTCTTT
CASSLARRGVDTEAFF
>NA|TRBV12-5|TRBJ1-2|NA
TGTGCTAGTGGTTTGGTAAGCCCTATGGAGGGCTACACCTTC
CASGLVSPMEGYTF
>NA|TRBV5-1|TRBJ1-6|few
TGCGCCAGCAGCTTGGGAGACAGCCGTTATAATTCACCCCTCCACTTT
CASSLGDSRYNSPLHF
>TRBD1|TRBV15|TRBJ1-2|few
TGTGCCACCAGCGAAGGCCGGGACAGGGGGAACGGCTACACCTTC
CATSEGRDRGNGYTF
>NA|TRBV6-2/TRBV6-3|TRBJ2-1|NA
TGTGCCAGCAGTTACGGCTTCCCCGGGCATGAGCAGTTCTTC
CASSYGFPGHEQFF
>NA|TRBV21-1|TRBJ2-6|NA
TGTGCCAGCAGCAATCGAAAGGAACGCTCTGGGGCCAACGTCCTGACTTTC
CASSNRKERSGANVLTF
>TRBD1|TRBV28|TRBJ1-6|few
TGTGCCAGCAGCCGCGGGGACAGCAACTATTCACCCCTCCACTTT
CASSRGDSNYSPLHF
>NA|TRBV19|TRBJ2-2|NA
TGTGCCAGTAGTGCCGCGGGGTGGGAGCTGTTTTTT
CASSAAGWELFF
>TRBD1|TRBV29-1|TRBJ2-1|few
TGCAGCGTTGAGGACAGGGCGGGTGAGCAGTTCTTC
CSVEDRAGEQFF
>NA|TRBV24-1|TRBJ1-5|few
TGTGCCACCGCGACTGGGTCTTTGAGCAATCAGCCCCAGCATTTT
CATATGSLSNQPQHF
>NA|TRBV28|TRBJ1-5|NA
TGTGCCAGCAACGATCATAGCAATCAGCCCCAGCATTTT
CASNDHSNQPQHF
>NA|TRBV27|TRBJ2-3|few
TGTGCCACCACGGAGGTCCCCACAGATACGCAGTATTTT
CATTEVPTDTQYF
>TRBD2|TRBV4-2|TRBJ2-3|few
TGTGCCAGCAGCCAGGTTTCCGGGGGGTCGACAGATACGCAGTATTTT
CASSQVSGGSTDTQYF
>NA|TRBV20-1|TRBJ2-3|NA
TGCAGTGCGATCCGGGACCGACGCACAGATACGCAGTATTTT
CSAIRDRRTDTQYF
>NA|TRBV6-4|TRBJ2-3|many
TGTGCCAGCAGTGGGAACCCAACAGATACGCAGTATTTT
CASSGNPTDTQYF
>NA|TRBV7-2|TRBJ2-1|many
TGTGCCAGTCGGCCCGGCGGATCCTACAATGAGCAGTTCTTC
CASRPGGSYNEQFF